This T cell receptor beta chain was recorded in a study of Tregs in tolerant kidney transplant recipients. Study results and caveats: Some patients' samples used different primers over time, so nucleotide sequences weren't comparable. The small number of patients limits these findings pending further validation.

Unstimulated regulatory T cells (CD4+CD25+CD127-), CD4+CD25- non-regulatory cells, CD4 and CD8 cells were FACS-sorted from thawed PBMCs. The protocol was immunoSEQ multiplex PCR, while the TCRdb copy is restricted to in-frame clones and leaves out a portion. The listing contains around 48,000 clones. With regard to this clone: The target antigen is unknown. The read terminates 3 residues ahead of where the CDR3 ends, so the germline J gene completes it.

The length of the CDR3 is 16 residues. CDR1 SQVTM and CDR2 ANQGSEA come from the germline V gene. V was pared by 5 bases and J by 1 base, with 11 bases of the junction left unmatched. The specimen was CD4+ T cells from blood, collected before the transplant. This clonotype was obtained from a human donor who received a combined kidney and bone marrow transplant. The chain links TRBV29-1 to TRBJ2-5, with 9 bases identical to TRBD1. The sequenced part of the CDR3 DNA is TGCAGCGTTAAGCTTTTAGGACAGGGGCCCCAAGAGACC. It translates to CSVKLLGQGPQET. The whole CDR3 sequence reads CSVKLLGQGPQETQYF.